This T cell receptor beta chain stems from a study of blood T cell repertoires in COVID-19. This table comes from immunoSEQ multiplex PCR, and its TCRdb copy is limited to in-frame clones, with some not included. The table has more than 150,000 clones, 70% to 90% seen once. The receptor's source is a man aged 60-69 years with acute or convalescent COVID-19. Material for sequencing was peripheral blood.

CDR3 amino acids: CAWSVLAGYGYTF. The DNA for the CDR3 is TGTGCCTGGAGTGTCTTGGCAGGCTATGGCTACACCTTC. The rearrangement links TRBV30 to TRBJ1-2; no clear D gene. CDR3 length equals 13 residues. The germline V and J ends were trimmed by 0 bases and 4 bases, with 9 bases remaining between them. Germline lookup yields CDR1 GTSNPN and CDR2 SVGIG (reference sequence).